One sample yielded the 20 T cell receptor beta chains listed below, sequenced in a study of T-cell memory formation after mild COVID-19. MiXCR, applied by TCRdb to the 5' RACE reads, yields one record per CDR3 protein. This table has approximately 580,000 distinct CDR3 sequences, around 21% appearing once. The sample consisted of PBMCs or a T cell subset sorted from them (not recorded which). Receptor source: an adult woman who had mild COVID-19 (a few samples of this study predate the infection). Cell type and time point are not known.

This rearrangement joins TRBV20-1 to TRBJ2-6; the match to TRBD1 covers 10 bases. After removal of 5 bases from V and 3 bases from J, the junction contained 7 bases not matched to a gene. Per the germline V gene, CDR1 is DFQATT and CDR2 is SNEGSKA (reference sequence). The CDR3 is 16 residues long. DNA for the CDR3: TGCAGTGCTTCCAGACAGGGGGCAGATGGGGCCAACGTCCTGACTTTC. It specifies CSASRQGADGANVLTF.

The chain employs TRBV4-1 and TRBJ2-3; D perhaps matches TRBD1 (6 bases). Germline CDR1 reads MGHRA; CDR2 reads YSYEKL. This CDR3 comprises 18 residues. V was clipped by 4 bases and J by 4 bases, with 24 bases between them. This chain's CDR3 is CASSLHFEQGLTSDTQYF. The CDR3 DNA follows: TGCGCCAGCAGCCTACACTTCGAGCAGGGGCTTACCTCAGATACGCAGTATTTT.

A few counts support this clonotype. The CDR3 loop reads CASSQDEAGESYEQYF. The CDR3 DNA reads TGTGCCAGCAGCCAAGATGAAGCGGGGGAGTCCTACGAGCAGTACTTC. The chain links TRBV3-1 to TRBJ2-7, with TRBD2 identical over 8 bases. CDR3 length: 16 amino acids. Germline lookup yields CDR1 LGHDT and CDR2 YNNKEL (reference sequence). V lost 0 bases, J lost 1 base, and 5 bases stayed unmatched.

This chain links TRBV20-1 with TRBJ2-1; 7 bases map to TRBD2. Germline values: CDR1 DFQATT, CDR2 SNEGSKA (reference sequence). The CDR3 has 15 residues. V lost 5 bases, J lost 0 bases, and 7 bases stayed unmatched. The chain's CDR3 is CSAVPGLSSYNEQFF. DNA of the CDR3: TGCAGTGCTGTTCCGGGACTAAGCTCCTACAATGAGCAGTTCTTC.

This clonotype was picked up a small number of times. CDR3 bases: TGTGCCACCAGTGACAGGACGGTCTACACAGATACGCAGTATTTT. Translation: CATSDRTVYTDTQYF. The chain employs TRBV24-1 and TRBJ2-3; D unresolved. The CDR3 contains 15 residues. V was clipped by 4 bases and J by 2 bases, with 12 bases between them. The germline CDR1 and CDR2 sequences are KGHDR and SFDVKD.

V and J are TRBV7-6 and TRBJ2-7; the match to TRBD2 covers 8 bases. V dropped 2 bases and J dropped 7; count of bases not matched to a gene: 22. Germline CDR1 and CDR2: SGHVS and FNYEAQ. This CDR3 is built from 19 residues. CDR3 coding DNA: TGTGCCAGCAGCTTAACTGTTTTCCTAGCGGGCCAGAAGAACACGGAGCAGTACTTC. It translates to CASSLTVFLAGQKNTEQYF.

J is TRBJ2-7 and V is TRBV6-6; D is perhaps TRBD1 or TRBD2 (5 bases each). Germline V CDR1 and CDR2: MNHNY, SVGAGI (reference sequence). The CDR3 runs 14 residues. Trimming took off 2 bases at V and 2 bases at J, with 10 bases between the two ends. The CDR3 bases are TGTGCCAGCAGTTACGGGGACCGAGCCTACGAGCAGTACTTC. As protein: CASSYGDRAYEQYF.

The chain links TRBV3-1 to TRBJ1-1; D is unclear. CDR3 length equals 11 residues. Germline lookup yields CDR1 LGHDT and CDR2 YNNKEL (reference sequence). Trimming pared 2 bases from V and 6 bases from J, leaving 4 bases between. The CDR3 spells CASSQLSEAFF. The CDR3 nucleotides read TGTGCCAGCAGCCAATTGTCTGAAGCTTTCTTT.

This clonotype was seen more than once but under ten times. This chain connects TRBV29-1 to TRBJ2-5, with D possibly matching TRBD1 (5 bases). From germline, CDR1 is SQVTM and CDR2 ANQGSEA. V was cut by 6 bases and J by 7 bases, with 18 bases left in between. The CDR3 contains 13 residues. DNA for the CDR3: TGCAGCGTCCCTGACCAAGGAAGGGGGACCCAGTACTTC. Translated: CSVPDQGRGTQYF.

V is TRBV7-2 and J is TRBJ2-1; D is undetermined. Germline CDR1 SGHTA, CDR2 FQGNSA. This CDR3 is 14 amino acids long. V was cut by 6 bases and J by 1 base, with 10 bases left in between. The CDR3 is CASSRHRSYNEQFF. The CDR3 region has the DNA TGTGCCAGCAGTCGTCACCGTTCCTACAATGAGCAGTTCTTC.

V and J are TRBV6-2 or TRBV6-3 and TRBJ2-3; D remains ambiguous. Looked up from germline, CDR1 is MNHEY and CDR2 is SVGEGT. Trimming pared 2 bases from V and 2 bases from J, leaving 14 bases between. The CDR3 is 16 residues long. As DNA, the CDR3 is TGTGCCAGCAGTTACCGGCGGATCGGGTTCACAGATACGCAGTATTTT. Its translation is CASSYRRIGFTDTQYF.

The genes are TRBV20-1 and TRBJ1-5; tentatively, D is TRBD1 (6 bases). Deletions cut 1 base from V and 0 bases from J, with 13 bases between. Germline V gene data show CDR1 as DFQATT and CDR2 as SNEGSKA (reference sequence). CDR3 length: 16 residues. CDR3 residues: CSARGSRGDSNQPQHF. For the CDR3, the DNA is TGCAGTGCTAGAGGGAGCAGGGGAGATAGCAATCAGCCCCAGCATTTT.

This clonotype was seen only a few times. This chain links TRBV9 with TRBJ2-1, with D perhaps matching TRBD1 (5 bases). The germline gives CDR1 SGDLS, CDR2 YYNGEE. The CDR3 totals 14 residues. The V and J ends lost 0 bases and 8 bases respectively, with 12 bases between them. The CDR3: CASSVDQGGDEQFF. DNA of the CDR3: TGTGCCAGCAGCGTAGATCAGGGTGGCGATGAGCAGTTCTTC. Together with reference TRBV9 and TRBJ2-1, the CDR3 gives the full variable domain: DSGVTQTPKHLITATGQRVTLRCSPRSGDLSVYWYQQSLDQGLQFLIQYYNGEERAKGNILERFSAQQFPDLHSELNLSSLELGDSALYFCASSVDQGGDEQFFGPGTRLTVL.

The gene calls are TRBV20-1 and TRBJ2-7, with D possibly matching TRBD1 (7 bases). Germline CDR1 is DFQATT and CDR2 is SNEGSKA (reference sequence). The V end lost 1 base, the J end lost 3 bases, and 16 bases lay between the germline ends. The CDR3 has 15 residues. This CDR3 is CSARVPGGGGYEQYF. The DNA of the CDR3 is TGCAGTGCTAGAGTGCCTGGAGGGGGCGGCTACGAGCAGTACTTC.

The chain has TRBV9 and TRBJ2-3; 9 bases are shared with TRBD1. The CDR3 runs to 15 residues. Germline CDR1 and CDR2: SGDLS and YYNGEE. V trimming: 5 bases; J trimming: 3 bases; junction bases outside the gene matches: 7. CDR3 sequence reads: CASSIIGQGTDTQYF. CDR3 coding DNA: TGTGCCAGCAGTATAATCGGACAGGGGACAGATACGCAGTATTTT.

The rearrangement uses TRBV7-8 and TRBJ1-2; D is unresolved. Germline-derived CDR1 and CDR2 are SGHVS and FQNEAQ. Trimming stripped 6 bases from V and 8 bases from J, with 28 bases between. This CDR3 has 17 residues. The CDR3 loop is CASRSLAPPWPGGGYTF. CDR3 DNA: TGTGCCAGCAGATCCCTGGCCCCCCCGTGGCCTGGAGGGGGCTACACCTTC.

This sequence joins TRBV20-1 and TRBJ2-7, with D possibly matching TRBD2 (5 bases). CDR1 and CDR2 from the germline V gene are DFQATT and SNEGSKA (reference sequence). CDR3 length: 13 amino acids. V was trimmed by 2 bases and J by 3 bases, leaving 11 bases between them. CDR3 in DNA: TGCAGTGCTAGATCGGGGAGCTACTACGAGCAGTACTTC. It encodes CSARSGSYYEQYF.

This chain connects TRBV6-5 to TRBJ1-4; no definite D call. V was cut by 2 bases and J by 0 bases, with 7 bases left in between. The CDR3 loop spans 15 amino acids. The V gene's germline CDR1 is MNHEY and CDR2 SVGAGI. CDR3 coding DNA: TGTGCCAGCAGTTACACCCCCTCAACTAATGAAAAACTGTTTTTT. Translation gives CASSYTPSTNEKLFF.

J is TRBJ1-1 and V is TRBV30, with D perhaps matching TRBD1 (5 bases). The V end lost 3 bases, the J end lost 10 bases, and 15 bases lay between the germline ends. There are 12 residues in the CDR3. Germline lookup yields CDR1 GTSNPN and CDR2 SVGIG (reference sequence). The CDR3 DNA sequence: TGTGCCTGGAGCGCCGGGACTTATAGAGCTTTCTTT. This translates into CAWSAGTYRAFF.

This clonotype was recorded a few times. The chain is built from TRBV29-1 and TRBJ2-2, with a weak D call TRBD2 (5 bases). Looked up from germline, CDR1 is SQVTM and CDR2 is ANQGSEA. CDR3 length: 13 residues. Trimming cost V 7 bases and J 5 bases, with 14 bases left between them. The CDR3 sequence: CSADRGRTGELFF. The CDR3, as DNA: TGCAGCGCGGACCGCGGGCGGACCGGGGAGCTGTTTTTT.